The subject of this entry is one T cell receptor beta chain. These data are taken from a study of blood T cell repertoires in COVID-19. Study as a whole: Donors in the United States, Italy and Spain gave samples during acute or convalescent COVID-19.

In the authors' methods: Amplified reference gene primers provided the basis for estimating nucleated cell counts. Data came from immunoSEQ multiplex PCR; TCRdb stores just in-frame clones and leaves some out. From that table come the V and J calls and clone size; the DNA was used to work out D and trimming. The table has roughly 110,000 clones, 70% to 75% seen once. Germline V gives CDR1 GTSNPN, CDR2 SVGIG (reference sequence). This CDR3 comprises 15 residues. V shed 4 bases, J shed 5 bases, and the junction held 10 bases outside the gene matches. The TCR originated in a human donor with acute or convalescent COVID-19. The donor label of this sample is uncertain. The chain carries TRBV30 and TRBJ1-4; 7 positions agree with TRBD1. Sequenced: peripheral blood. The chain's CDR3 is CAWNPWTGDNEKLFF. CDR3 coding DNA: TGTGCCTGGAATCCTTGGACAGGAGACAATGAAAAACTGTTTTTT.